This passage covers 9 T cell receptor beta chains from one sample sequenced in a study of response to subunit inactivated influenza vaccine. TCRdb reprocessed the RT-PCR reads with MiXCR, giving one entry per CDR3 protein. The sample includes roughly 700,000 distinct CDR3 sequences, around 14% of them seen just once. The sample here was PBMCs from blood, taken 14 to 15 days before vaccination. Every receptor here comes from a man aged 45-65 years who received an inactivated influenza vaccine.

On this clonotype itself: At one boundary the junction diverges from the germline segment, which might be a read error. The chain joins TRBV4-3 to TRBJ1-4; 7 nucleotides agree with TRBD1. Looked up from germline, CDR1 is LGHNA and CDR2 is YSLEER. The CDR3 is 17 amino acids. CDR3 sequence (DNA): TGCGCCAGCGGCCACCGGGACAGACCGAATACTAATGAAAAACTGTTTTTT. Amino acids: CASGHRDRPNTNEKLFF.

Remarks on this clonotype: A much larger clone differs from this one at a single base, so this may be a read error. J is TRBJ2-1 and V is TRBV12-3 or TRBV12-4; weak D call: TRBD2 (6 bases). This CDR3 is built from 16 residues. The CDR3 DNA reads TGTGCCATCAGTCCGTTTCTGCGGGGCCTAGACAATGAGCAGTTCTTC. Amino acid sequence: CAISPFLRGLDNEQFF.

This chain uses TRBV20-1 with TRBJ2-2, with 7 bases lining up with TRBD2. The germline V gene has CDR1 DFQATT and CDR2 SNEGSKA (reference sequence). CDR3 size: 14 residues. Trimming cost V 6 bases and J 6 bases; bases outside gene matches: 10. The CDR3 DNA sequence: TGCAGTGCCCCCAGAAGCGGGATTGCCGGGGAGCTGTTTTTT. This translates into CSAPRSGIAGELFF.

In its sample, this clonotype was seen many times. This sequence joins TRBV18 and TRBJ2-7, with unresolved D. The V end was cut by 3 bases, the J end by 1 base, with 4 bases between. Per germline, CDR1 KGHSH and CDR2 LQKENI. The CDR3 is 12 amino acids. CDR3 sequence reads: CASSPGSYEQYF. The CDR3 DNA reads TGTGCCAGCTCACCGGGGTCCTACGAGCAGTACTTC.

V and J are TRBV11-2 and TRBJ2-7; tentatively, D is TRBD1 (6 bases). Germline loops: CDR1 SGHAT, CDR2 FQNNGV. The CDR3 totals 15 residues. V lost 1 base and J 5 bases, leaving 15 bases between the germline ends. CDR3 coding DNA: TGTGCCAGCAGCTTAGTAGGGACAATCACGGACGAGCAGTACTTC. It codes for CASSLVGTITDEQYF.

This chain connects TRBV28 to TRBJ2-7; D remains unclear. The V gene's germline CDR1 is MDHEN and CDR2 SYDVKM. The V gene lost 5 bases and the J gene lost 6 bases, with 11 bases spanning the gap. This CDR3 comprises 12 residues. The CDR3 is CASSQLSPEQYF. DNA of the CDR3: TGTGCCAGCAGTCAGTTATCCCCCGAGCAGTACTTC.

This clonotype was detected only a few times. The chain employs TRBV12-3 or TRBV12-4 and TRBJ2-1; tentatively, D is TRBD1 (6 bases). The CDR3 has 16 amino acids. V was pared by 6 bases and J by 9 bases, with 24 bases between. CDR3 in amino acids: CASRQTFRGDKAEQFF. The CDR3 nucleotides are TGTGCCAGCAGGCAAACGTTCAGAGGGGACAAAGCTGAGCAGTTCTTC.

This clonotype was picked up a small number of times. The chain carries TRBV29-1 and TRBJ1-2; D remains unclear. This CDR3 is 13 amino acids long. Per germline, CDR1 SQVTM and CDR2 ANQGSEA. With 3 bases removed from V and 0 bases from J, the gap between germline ends came to 8 bases. CDR3 coding DNA: TGCAGCGTTGAGGCAGTCTCTAACTATGGCTACACCTTC. This sequence encodes CSVEAVSNYGYTF.

This chain joins TRBV27 and TRBJ1-5; the D is unclear. CDR3 length: 13 residues. Deletions cut 2 bases from V and 9 bases from J, with 11 bases between. Germline loops: CDR1 MNHEY, CDR2 SMNVEV (reference sequence). The CDR3 region is CASSLEAPGPQHF. The CDR3 bases are TGTGCCAGCAGTTTAGAGGCCCCAGGGCCCCAGCATTTT.